The following is a TCR beta chain sequence with its context. Antigen: not known. The PCR made use of 60 Vbeta and 13 Jbeta primers. Original methodology: Roughly 81 million unique TCR beta chains, roughly 11 million shared, were counted in a later analysis. Using immunoSEQ multiplex PCR, the repertoire was profiled, and TCRdb retains in-frame clones only, with some absent. V and J calls plus clone size are reproduced from that table; the DNA served to infer D and trimming. Of over 150,000 clones listed, 80% are singletons. This specimen belongs to a study of cytomegalovirus exposure and HLA in healthy donors. Whole-study context: Sequencing of some 200 million T cells in an earlier analysis found around 100 million unique TCR beta sequences. Points from the study as a whole: Researchers reportedly found TCR beta sequences accurately predicted most subjects' HLA-A and HLA-B alleles.

All donors participated as healthy donors of bone marrow. The sequencing sample was made of PBMCs. The sequence derives from a man aged 18 to 30 in good health and CMV-seropositive.

CDR3 nucleotide sequence: TGTGCCAGCAGCCCACAGGGCTATGGCTACACCTTC. As protein: CASSPQGYGYTF. This chain links TRBV7-9 with TRBJ1-2; a possible D gene is TRBD1 (6 bases). The V end was cut by 5 bases, the J end by 4 bases, with 8 bases between. The length of the CDR3 is 12 residues. CDR1 is SEHNR and CDR2 is FQNEAQ in the germline V gene (reference sequence).